This passage covers 17 T cell receptor beta chains from one sample sequenced in a study of T-cell memory formation after mild COVID-19. TCRdb fed the 5' RACE reads into MiXCR, producing one record per CDR3 protein. The sample lists around 250,000 distinct CDR3 sequences; 15% to 20% were seen once. The source material was PBMCs or a T cell subset sorted from them (not recorded which). These receptors were collected from a man aged 18 to 29 who had mild COVID-19 (a few samples of this study predate the infection). Cell type and time point are not known.

This clonotype was seen at least ten times. The chain has TRBV5-1 and TRBJ2-1; TRBD2 agrees at 10 bases. This CDR3 comprises 15 residues. The V gene end was trimmed by 0 bases and the J gene end by 9 bases; junction bases not matched to a gene: 6. Looked up from germline, CDR1 is SGHRS and CDR2 is YFSETQ. The CDR3 spells CASSLAVAGGFEQFF. The CDR3 DNA reads as TGCGCCAGCAGCTTGGCCGTAGCGGGGGGTTTTGAGCAGTTCTTC.

The rearrangement uses TRBV7-2 and TRBJ2-1, with 9 bases matching TRBD2. The CDR3 contains 16 residues. The germline V gene has CDR1 SGHTA and CDR2 FQGNSA. V lost 2 bases and J lost 7; bases outside the gene matches: 9. CDR3 DNA: TGTGCCAGCAGCTTAAGCCTAGCGGGGTCTAGGAATGAGCAGTTCTTC. Amino acids: CASSLSLAGSRNEQFF.

This clonotype turned up a few times. The chain employs TRBV7-9 and TRBJ2-7, with D possibly matching TRBD1 (6 bases). CDR3 size: 12 residues. Germline values: CDR1 SEHNR, CDR2 FQNEAQ (reference sequence). V lost 4 bases, J lost 4 bases, and 8 bases lay in between. The CDR3: CASSSDRYEQYV. As DNA, the CDR3 is TGTGCCAGCAGCTCGGACAGATACGAGCAGTACGTC.

This clonotype was counted between two and nine times. This chain joins TRBV5-6 and TRBJ1-2; D not certain. Trimming took 3 bases from V and 8 from J, leaving 14 bases between them. Germline V gives CDR1 SGHDT, CDR2 YYEEEE. This CDR3 is 13 amino acids long. CDR3 DNA: TGTGCCAGCAGCTCATACCGGGCCGGGGGCTACACCTTC. This gives the protein CASSSYRAGGYTF.

This clonotype has a handful of counts. The rearrangement joins TRBV5-1 to TRBJ2-5; 10 bases align to TRBD2. V was pared by 3 bases and J by 1 base, with 18 bases of the junction left unmatched. Per germline, CDR1 SGHRS and CDR2 YFSETQ. CDR3 size: 20 residues. CDR3 bases: TGCGCCAGCAGCTATCACGCCCTAGCGGGGGTCCTCGGGAGCCAAGAGACCCAGTACTTC. Encoded protein: CASSYHALAGVLGSQETQYF.

This clonotype turned up a few times. The gene calls are TRBV18 and TRBJ1-6; 9 bases are shared with TRBD1. Germline-derived CDR1 and CDR2 are KGHSH and LQKENI. The CDR3 consists of 15 residues. The V segment lost 6 bases and the J segment 9 bases; nucleotides outside the gene matches: 9. This CDR3 reads CASSVGQGFASPLHF. The CDR3 DNA follows: TGTGCCAGCTCCGTGGGACAGGGTTTTGCTTCACCCCTCCACTTT.

This clonotype was found many times. The V call is TRBV12-3 or TRBV12-4, the J call TRBJ2-2; no firm D call. This CDR3 region has 12 residues. V gave up 8 bases and J gave up 0 bases, with 4 bases separating them. The CDR3: CASAANTGELFF. CDR3 nucleotide sequence: TGTGCCAGCGCGGCGAACACCGGGGAGCTGTTTTTT.

This clonotype was counted only a few times. The chain carries TRBV18 and TRBJ1-1; D ambiguous. The germline V gene has CDR1 KGHSH and CDR2 LQKENI. The CDR3 totals 12 residues. The V end lost 0 bases, the J end lost 8 bases, and 7 bases lay between the germline ends. CDR3 nucleotides: TGTGCCAGCTCACCACCAGGCGGGGAAGCTTTCTTT. It encodes CASSPPGGEAFF.

This clonotype appeared many times. This chain connects TRBV27 to TRBJ2-5, with TRBD1 as a possible D gene (6 bases). This CDR3 is 13 amino acids long. The V gene lost 3 bases and the J gene lost 4 bases, with 9 bases spanning the gap. Germline loops: CDR1 MNHEY, CDR2 SMNVEV (reference sequence). The CDR3, as DNA: TGTGCCAGCAGTTTCGACAGGATAGAGACCCAGTACTTC. Protein product: CASSFDRIETQYF.

This clonotype was observed many times. The chain links TRBV18 to TRBJ2-3, with TRBD1 as a possible D gene (5 bases). V was pared by 3 bases and J by 1 base, with 11 bases between. The CDR3 contains 15 residues. Germline CDR1 reads KGHSH; CDR2 reads LQKENI. Here the CDR3 DNA reads TGTGCCAGCTCACCGCGGCAGGGTGGCACAGATACGCAGTATTTT. It yields the protein CASSPRQGGTDTQYF.

In this sample, this clonotype turned up a few times. The gene calls are TRBV6-2 or TRBV6-3 and TRBJ1-1; no reliable D call. V gave up 1 base and J gave up 7 bases, with 13 bases separating them. There are 14 residues in the CDR3. The germline gives CDR1 MNHEY, CDR2 SVGEGT. The CDR3 is CASSYLGEAGEAFF. CDR3 in DNA: TGTGCCAGCAGTTACTTGGGAGAGGCGGGTGAAGCTTTCTTT.

This clonotype occurred many times. The V gene is TRBV12-3 or TRBV12-4, the J gene TRBJ2-7, with 10 nucleotides matching TRBD2. The CDR3 consists of 15 residues. V dropped 3 bases and J dropped 7; count of bases not matched to a gene: 9. CDR3 sequence reads: CASSFGLAGVGEQYV. The CDR3 coding sequence is TGTGCCAGCAGTTTTGGCCTAGCGGGGGTTGGGGAGCAGTACGTC.

This clonotype was seen more than once but under ten times. The genes are TRBV4-3 and TRBJ2-7, with a weak D call TRBD1 (7 bases). Germline V gene lookup returns CDR1 LGHNA and CDR2 YSLEER. The CDR3 runs to 14 residues. V was cut by 1 base and J by 8 bases, with 15 bases left in between. The DNA of the CDR3 is TGCGCCAGCAGCCAAGTCGGAGGGGGCGCGAAGCAGTACTTC. As protein: CASSQVGGGAKQYF.

Only a few counts were recorded for this clonotype. The gene calls are TRBV7-3 and TRBJ2-6; TRBD1 might be the D (5 bases). The CDR3 is made up of 14 amino acids. Germline V lookup: CDR1 SGHTA, CDR2 FQGTGA. V was cut by 4 bases and J by 4 bases, with 8 bases left in between. CDR3 protein: CASSSGPGANVLTF. CDR3 nucleotides: TGTGCCAGCAGCTCAGGGCCCGGGGCCAACGTCCTGACTTTC. Based on the CDR3 plus reference TRBV7-3 and TRBJ2-6, the full variable domain is GAGVSQTPSNKVTEKGKYVELRCDPISGHTALYWYRQSLGQGPEFLIYFQGTGAADDSGLPNDRFFAVRPEGSVSTLKIQRTERGDSAVYLCASSSGPGANVLTFGAGSRLTVL.

This clonotype was detected only a few times. The rearrangement joins TRBV2 to TRBJ2-3, with D unclear. V lost 2 bases and J lost 3, with 12 bases in between. Germline V gene lookup returns CDR1 SNHLY and CDR2 FYNNEI. The CDR3 consists of 15 residues. DNA of the CDR3: TGTGCCAGCAGTGAACTCGACCCCCGGACAGATACGCAGTATTTT. Translation: CASSELDPRTDTQYF.

The chain recombines TRBV5-1 with TRBJ1-5, with D maybe TRBD1 (5 bases). The CDR3 has 13 amino acids. CDR1 is SGHRS and CDR2 is YFSETQ in the germline V gene. Trimming stripped 4 bases from V and 7 bases from J, with 12 bases between. The chain's CDR3 is CASSAGGGQPQHF. In DNA form, the CDR3 reads TGCGCCAGCAGCGCGGGGGGTGGGCAGCCCCAGCATTTT.

This clonotype has more than one count but fewer than ten. The rearrangement uses TRBV20-1 and TRBJ2-7; D gene uncertain. The germline CDR1 and CDR2 sequences are DFQATT and SNEGSKA (reference sequence). The CDR3 spans 14 residues. Trimming left V 7 bases short and J 6 bases short, with 22 bases between. CDR3 nucleotide sequence: TGCAGTGTTACGATTGGTTCCCTAGTAAGCGAGCAGTACTTC. This gives the protein CSVTIGSLVSEQYF.